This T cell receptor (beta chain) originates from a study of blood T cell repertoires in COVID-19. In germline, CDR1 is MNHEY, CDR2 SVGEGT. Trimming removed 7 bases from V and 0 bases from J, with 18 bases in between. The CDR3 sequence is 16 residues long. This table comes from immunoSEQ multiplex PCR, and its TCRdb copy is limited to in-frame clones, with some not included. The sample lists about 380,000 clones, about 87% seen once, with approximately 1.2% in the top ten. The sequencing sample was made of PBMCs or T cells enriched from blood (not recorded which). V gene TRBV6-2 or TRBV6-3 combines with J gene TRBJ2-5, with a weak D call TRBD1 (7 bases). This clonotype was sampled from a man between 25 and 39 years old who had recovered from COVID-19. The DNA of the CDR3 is TGTGCCAGCACCCCTATGACAGGGAGGTACCAAGAGACCCAGTACTTC. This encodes CASTPMTGRYQETQYF.